These 5 T cell receptor beta chains originate from one sample sequenced in a study of T-cell memory formation after mild COVID-19. TCRdb called the 5' RACE reads again in MiXCR, with one record for every CDR3 protein. This table has roughly 550,000 distinct CDR3 sequences, roughly 22% appearing once. Sequenced sample: PBMCs or a T cell subset sorted from them (not recorded which). Source of these receptors: an adult woman who had mild COVID-19 (a few samples of this study predate the infection). Cell type and time point are not known.

The chain employs TRBV4-1 and TRBJ1-1, with no clear D. The CDR3 spans 15 residues. V was cut by 0 bases and J by 5 bases, with 13 bases left in between. Germline assignment: CDR1 MGHRA and CDR2 YSYEKL. CDR3 sequence (DNA): TGCGCCAGCAGCCAAGATAACTCGGGGATTACTGAAGCTTTCTTT. Translation: CASSQDNSGITEAFF.

This clonotype has at least ten counts. The rearrangement uses TRBV20-1 and TRBJ1-1; unclear D gene. V dropped 5 bases and J dropped 6 bases, with 16 bases sitting between them. Germline loops: CDR1 DFQATT, CDR2 SNEGSKA (reference sequence). This CDR3 region has 13 residues. Here the CDR3 DNA reads TGCAGTGCTCTCCAAGGGTTCCTCGCTGAAGCTTTCTTT. Its protein is CSALQGFLAEAFF.

The chain employs TRBV20-1 and TRBJ1-1; 9 bases match TRBD1. V gave up 4 bases and J gave up 1 base; unmatched junction bases: 4. The CDR3 loop spans 14 amino acids. CDR1 is DFQATT, CDR2 SNEGSKA, per germline (reference sequence). In DNA, the CDR3 is TGCAGTGCTATCGGGACAGGGTGGAACACTGAAGCTTTCTTT. Translation gives CSAIGTGWNTEAFF.

This clonotype was recorded a few times. One junction end does not reproduce the germline sequence, and a read error may be involved. The gene calls are TRBV24-1 and TRBJ2-5, with TRBD2 matching over 10 bases. The CDR3 length is 16 residues. The germline gives CDR1 KGHDR, CDR2 SFDVKD. The CDR3 spells CATSDYLAGEGETQYF. The CDR3 DNA is TGTGCCACCAGCGATTACCTAGCGGGAGAGGGAGAGACCCAGTACTTC.

The table lists this clonotype with a few counts. The chain carries TRBV25-1 and TRBJ1-1, with unresolved D. CDR1 and CDR2 from the germline V gene are MGHDK and SYGVNS. The CDR3 runs 12 residues. The V and J ends lost 3 bases and 2 bases respectively, with 4 bases between them. CDR3 bases: TGTGCCAGCAGTGACACAAACACTGAAGCTTTCTTT. The encoded protein is CASSDTNTEAFF.